This TCR beta chain was captured in a study of identical twins. Study-level points and caveats: Carriage of fewer insertions was seen in abundant cord blood beta clonotypes, whereas memory repertoires showed none.

This clonotype was seen only a few times. What it binds is not known. TCRdb reprocessed the 5' RACE reads with MiXCR, giving one entry per CDR3 protein. The sample yields around 550,000 distinct CDR3 sequences, 13% to 15% seen once. The germline gives CDR1 SGHAT, CDR2 FQNNGV. V was cut by 5 bases and J by 2 bases, with 17 bases left in between. The CDR3 has 16 residues. These data also featured in a second study, about yellow fever vaccine responses in identical twins.

Sequenced input: CD4+ T cells sorted from blood. This chain connects TRBV11-2 to TRBJ2-3, with D maybe TRBD2 (6 bases). The sequence was obtained from a woman younger than 30 in good health. The CDR3 loop reads CASSRDLPGLTDTQYF. The CDR3 bases are TGTGCCAGCAGCCGAGACCTCCCGGGACTCACAGATACGCAGTATTTT.